The T cell receptor (beta chain) described here comes from a study of blood T cell repertoires in COVID-19. Overall study: Collection of acute and convalescent COVID-19 samples took place in the United States, Italy and Spain.

The length of the CDR3 is 15 residues. In germline, CDR1 is SSHAT, CDR2 FNYEAQ (reference sequence). J was trimmed by 7 bases and V by 5 bases; bases with no gene match: 4. The protocol was immunoSEQ multiplex PCR, while the TCRdb copy is restricted to in-frame clones and leaves out a portion. The sample contains 45,000 to 55,000 clones, approximately 87% of which appear only once. The genes are TRBV7-7 and TRBJ2-1; the match to TRBD2 covers 14 bases. Sample: peripheral blood. This sequence was found in a human donor in a cohort sampled during active COVID-19. The CDR3 protein is CASSAGLAGGNEQFF. In DNA form, the CDR3 reads TGTGCCAGCAGCGCTGGACTAGCGGGGGGAAATGAGCAGTTCTTC.